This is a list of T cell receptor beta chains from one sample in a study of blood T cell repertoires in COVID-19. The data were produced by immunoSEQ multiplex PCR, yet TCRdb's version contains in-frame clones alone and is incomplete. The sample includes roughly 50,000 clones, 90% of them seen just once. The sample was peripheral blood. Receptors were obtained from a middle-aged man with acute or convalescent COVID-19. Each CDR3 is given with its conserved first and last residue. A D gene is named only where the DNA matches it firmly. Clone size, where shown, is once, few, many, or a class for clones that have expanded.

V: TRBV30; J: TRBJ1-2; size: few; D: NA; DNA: TGTGCCTGGAGTGATTGGGGCGATGTACGCTACACCTTC; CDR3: CAWSDWGDVRYTF
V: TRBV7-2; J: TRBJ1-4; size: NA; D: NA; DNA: TGTGCCAGCAGCCTGGCGGGGAGTAATGAAAAACTGTTTTTT; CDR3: CASSLAGSNEKLFF
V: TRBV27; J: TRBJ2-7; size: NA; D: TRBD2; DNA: TGTGCCAGCAGTTTAAGCGGGAGCTACTACGAGCAGTACTTC; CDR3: CASSLSGSYYEQYF
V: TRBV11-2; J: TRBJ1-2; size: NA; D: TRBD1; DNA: TGTGCCAGCAGCTTTGAGGTACAGGGGTATGGCTACACCTTC; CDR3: CASSFEVQGYGYTF
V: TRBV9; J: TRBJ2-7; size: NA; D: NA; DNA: TGTGCCAGCAGCGTAGGTTCGGGTCGGGACGAGCAGTACTTC; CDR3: CASSVGSGRDEQYF
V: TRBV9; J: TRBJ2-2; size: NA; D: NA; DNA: TGTGCCAGCAGCGTAACCCCAGGGCTAGCGAAAACCGGGGAGCTGTTTTTT; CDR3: CASSVTPGLAKTGELFF
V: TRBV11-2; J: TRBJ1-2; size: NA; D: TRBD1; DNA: TGTGCCAGCAGCTTAACAGGGGGCGCGAATGCGAACTATGGCTACACCTTC; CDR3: CASSLTGGANANYGYTF
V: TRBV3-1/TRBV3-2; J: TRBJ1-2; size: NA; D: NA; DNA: TGTGCCAAGCCAACCCTTTATGCCGTCTCCCGCGTCTATGGCTACACCTTC; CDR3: CAKPTLYAVSRVYGYTF
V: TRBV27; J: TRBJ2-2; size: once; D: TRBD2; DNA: TGTGCCAGCAGTTTGCGCTTAGCGGGAGCGGGCACCGGGGAGCTGTTTTTT; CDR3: CASSLRLAGAGTGELFF
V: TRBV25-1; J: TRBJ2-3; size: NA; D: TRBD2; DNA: TGTGCCAGCAACCCCGGGACTAGCGGAAACACAGATACGCAGTATTTT; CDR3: CASNPGTSGNTDTQYF
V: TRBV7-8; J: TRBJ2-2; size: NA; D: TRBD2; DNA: TGTGCCAGCAGCTTTTCGCTAGCGGGAGGGCCTACCACCGGGGAGCTGTTTTTT; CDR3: CASSFSLAGGPTTGELFF
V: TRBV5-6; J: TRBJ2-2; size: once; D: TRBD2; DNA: TGTGCCAGCAGCTTGGTCTTTAGCGGGGATGCGAACACCGGGGAGCTGTTTTTT; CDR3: CASSLVFSGDANTGELFF
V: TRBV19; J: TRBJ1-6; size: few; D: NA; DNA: TGTGCCAGTAGTAATCTCCGGGATTCACCCCTCCACTTT; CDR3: CASSNLRDSPLHF
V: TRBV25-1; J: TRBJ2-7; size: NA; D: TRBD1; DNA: TGTGCCAGCAGTGGGCCCGGGACAGACTCTTTAAAGCAGTACTTC; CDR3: CASSGPGTDSLKQYF
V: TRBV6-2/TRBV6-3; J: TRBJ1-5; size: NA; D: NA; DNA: TGTGCCAGCAGTTACTCAGCAGGGGCGCTTGGTCAGCCCCAGCATTTT; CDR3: CASSYSAGALGQPQHF
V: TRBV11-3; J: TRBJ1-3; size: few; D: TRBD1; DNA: TGTGCCAGCAGCCCGGGACAGGGGCCTGGAAACACCATATATTTT; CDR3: CASSPGQGPGNTIYF
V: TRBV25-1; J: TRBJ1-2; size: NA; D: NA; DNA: TGTGCCAGCAGTGAATTAGAGGTCCCCTATGGCTACACCTTC; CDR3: CASSELEVPYGYTF
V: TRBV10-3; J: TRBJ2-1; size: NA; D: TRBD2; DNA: TGTGCCATCAGTGGGGAGGGAGGCAATGAGCAGTTCTTC; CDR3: CAISGEGGNEQFF
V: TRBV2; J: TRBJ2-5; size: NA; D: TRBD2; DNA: TGTGCCAGCGGCAGGGAGGGAGAGACCCAGTACTTC; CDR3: CASGREGETQYF
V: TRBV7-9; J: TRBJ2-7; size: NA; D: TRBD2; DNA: TGTGCCAGCAGCTTAGAGCGGGGACCCACCTACGAGCAGTACTTC; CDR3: CASSLERGPTYEQYF
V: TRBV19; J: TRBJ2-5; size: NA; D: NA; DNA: TGTGCCACCTCTATCCAAGGGGGATTCCAAGAGACCCAGTACTTC; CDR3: CATSIQGGFQETQYF
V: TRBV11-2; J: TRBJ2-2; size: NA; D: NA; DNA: TGTGCCAGCAGCCTGCGGAGAGGCGGGGAGCTGTTTTTT; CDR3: CASSLRRGGELFF
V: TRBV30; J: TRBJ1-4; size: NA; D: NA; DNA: TGTGCCTGGAGTGGGGGGGGGAGTGAAAAACTGTTTTTT; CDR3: CAWSGGGSEKLFF
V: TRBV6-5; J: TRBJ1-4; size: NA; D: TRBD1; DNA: TGTGCCAGCAGTTACTCGGGACAGAGTAATGAAAAACTGTTTTTT; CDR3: CASSYSGQSNEKLFF
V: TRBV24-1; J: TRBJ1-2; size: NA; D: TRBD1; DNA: TGTGCCACCAGTGACTCTCGGACAGGGGGCTGGCGTAACTATGGCTACACCTTC; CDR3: CATSDSRTGGWRNYGYTF
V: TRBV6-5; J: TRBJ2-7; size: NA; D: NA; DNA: TGTGCCAGCAGTTACCACAGGGATACCTACGAGCAGTACTTC; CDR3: CASSYHRDTYEQYF
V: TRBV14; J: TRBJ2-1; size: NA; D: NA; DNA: TGTGCCAGCAGCCGTACGGGAGCCTACAATGAGCAGTTCTTC; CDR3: CASSRTGAYNEQFF
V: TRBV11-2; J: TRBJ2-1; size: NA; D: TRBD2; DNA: TGTGCCAGCAGCCGCACTGCGGGAGATTACAATGAGCAGTTCTTC; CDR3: CASSRTAGDYNEQFF
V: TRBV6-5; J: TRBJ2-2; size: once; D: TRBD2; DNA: TGTGCCAGCAGTTCACTAGCGGGAGGGTCCACCGGGGAGCTGTTTTTT; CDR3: CASSSLAGGSTGELFF
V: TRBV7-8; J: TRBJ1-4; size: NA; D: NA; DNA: TGTGCCAGCAGCTTAGGCAGGGCTGAAAAACTGTTTTTT; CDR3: CASSLGRAEKLFF
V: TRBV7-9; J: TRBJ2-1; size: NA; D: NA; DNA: TGTGCCAGCAGCACCCTAGAATTTGACAGACTAGACTACAATGAGCAGTTCTTC; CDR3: CASSTLEFDRLDYNEQFF
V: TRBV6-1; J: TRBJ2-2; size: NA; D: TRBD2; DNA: TGTGCCAGCAGTGATATAGCGGGGGTCACCGGGGAGCTGTTTTTT; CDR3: CASSDIAGVTGELFF
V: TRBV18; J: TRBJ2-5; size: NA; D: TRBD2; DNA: TGTGCCAGCTCACCAGCGGGAGAAGAGACCCAGTACTTC; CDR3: CASSPAGEETQYF
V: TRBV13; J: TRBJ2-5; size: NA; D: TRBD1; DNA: TGTGCCAGCGGACAGGGGCGAGGGCGGGAGACCCAGTACTTC; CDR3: CASGQGRGRETQYF
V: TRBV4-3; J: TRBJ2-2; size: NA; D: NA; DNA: TGCGCCAGCAGCCAAACTCCCCCGTGGGTTCGCGGAGGCCAATCCGGGGAGCTGTTTTTT; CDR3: CASSQTPPWVRGGQSGELFF
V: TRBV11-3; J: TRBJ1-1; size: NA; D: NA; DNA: TGTGCCAGCAGCCTCGACTCCACTGAAGCTTTCTTT; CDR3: CASSLDSTEAFF
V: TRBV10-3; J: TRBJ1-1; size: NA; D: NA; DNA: TGTGCCATCCAGCGTAAACTGAACACTGAAGCTTTCTTT; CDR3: CAIQRKLNTEAFF
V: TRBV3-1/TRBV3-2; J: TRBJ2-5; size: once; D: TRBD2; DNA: TGTGCCAGCAGTCACCCGGGACTAGCGGGAGTGGAAGAGACCCAGTACTTC; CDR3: CASSHPGLAGVEETQYF
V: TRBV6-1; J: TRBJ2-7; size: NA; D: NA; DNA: TGTGCCAGCAGTGAACTGAGGCGCGAGCAGTACTTC; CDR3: CASSELRREQYF